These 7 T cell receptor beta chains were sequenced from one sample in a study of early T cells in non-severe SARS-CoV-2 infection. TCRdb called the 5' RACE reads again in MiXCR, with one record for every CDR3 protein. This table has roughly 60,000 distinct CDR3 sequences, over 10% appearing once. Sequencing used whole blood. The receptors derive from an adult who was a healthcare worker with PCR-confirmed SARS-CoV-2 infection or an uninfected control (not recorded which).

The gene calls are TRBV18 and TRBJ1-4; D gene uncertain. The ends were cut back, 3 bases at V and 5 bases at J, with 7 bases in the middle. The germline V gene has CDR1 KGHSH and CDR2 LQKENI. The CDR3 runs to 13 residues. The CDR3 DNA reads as TGTGCCAGCTCACCGGGGAGGAATGAAAAACTGTTTTTT. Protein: CASSPGRNEKLFF.

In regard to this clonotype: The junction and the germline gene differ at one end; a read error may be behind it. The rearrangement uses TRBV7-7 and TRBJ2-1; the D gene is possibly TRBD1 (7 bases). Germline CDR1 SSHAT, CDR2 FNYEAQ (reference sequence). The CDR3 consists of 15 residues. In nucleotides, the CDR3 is TGTGCTAGCAGCTTGGAGGGGGCTTCCTACAATGAGCAGTTCTTC. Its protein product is CASSLEGASYNEQFF.

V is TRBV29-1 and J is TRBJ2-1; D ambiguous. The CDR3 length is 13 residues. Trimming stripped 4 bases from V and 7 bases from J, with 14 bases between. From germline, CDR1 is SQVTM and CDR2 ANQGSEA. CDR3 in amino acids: CSVGIRLRNEQFF. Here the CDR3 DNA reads TGCAGCGTTGGAATCAGACTGAGGAATGAGCAGTTCTTC.

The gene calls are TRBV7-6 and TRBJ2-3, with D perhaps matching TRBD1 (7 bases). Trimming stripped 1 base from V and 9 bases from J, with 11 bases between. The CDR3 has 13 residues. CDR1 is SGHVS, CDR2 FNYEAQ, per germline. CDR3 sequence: CASSLVSGGTQYF. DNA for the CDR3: TGTGCCAGCAGCTTAGTGTCAGGGGGGACGCAGTATTTT.

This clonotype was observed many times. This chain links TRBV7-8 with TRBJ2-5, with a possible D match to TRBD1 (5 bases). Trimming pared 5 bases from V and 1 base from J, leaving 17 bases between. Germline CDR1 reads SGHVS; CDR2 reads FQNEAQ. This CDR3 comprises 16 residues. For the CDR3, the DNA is TGTGCCAGCAGCACCTCGCTGTTGACAGCCCAAGAGACCCAGTACTTC. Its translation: CASSTSLLTAQETQYF.

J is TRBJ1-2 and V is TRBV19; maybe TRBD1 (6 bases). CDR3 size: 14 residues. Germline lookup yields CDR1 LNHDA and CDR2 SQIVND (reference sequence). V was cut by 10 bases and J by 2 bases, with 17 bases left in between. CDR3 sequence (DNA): TGTGCCACCACTATCGCGGGGGCCAACTATGGCTACACCTTC. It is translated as CATTIAGANYGYTF. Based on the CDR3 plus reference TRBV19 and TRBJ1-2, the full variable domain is DGGITQSPKYLFRKEGQNVTLSCEQNLNHDAMYWYRQDPGQGLRLIYYSQIVNDFQKGDIAEGYSVSREKKESFPLTVTSAQKNPTAFYLCATTIAGANYGYTFGSGTRLTVV.

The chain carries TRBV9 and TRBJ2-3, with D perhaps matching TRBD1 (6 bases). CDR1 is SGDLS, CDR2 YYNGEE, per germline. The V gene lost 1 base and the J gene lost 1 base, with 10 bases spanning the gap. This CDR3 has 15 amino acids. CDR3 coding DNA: TGTGCCAGCAGCGTAACAGGGTCAGGCACAGATACGCAGTATTTT. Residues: CASSVTGSGTDTQYF.